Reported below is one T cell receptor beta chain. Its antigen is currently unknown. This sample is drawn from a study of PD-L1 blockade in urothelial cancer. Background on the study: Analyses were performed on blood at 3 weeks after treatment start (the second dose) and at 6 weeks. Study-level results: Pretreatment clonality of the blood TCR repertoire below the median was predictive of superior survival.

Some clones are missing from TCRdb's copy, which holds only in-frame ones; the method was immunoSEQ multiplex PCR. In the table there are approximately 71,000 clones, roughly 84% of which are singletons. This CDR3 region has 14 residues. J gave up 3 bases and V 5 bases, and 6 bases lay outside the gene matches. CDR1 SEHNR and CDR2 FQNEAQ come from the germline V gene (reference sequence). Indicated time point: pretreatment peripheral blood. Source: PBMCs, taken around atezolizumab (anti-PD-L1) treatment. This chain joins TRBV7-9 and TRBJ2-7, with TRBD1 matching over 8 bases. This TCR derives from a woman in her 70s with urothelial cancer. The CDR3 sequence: CASSPTGADYEQYF. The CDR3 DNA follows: TGTGCCAGCAGCCCGACAGGGGCAGACTACGAGCAGTACTTC.